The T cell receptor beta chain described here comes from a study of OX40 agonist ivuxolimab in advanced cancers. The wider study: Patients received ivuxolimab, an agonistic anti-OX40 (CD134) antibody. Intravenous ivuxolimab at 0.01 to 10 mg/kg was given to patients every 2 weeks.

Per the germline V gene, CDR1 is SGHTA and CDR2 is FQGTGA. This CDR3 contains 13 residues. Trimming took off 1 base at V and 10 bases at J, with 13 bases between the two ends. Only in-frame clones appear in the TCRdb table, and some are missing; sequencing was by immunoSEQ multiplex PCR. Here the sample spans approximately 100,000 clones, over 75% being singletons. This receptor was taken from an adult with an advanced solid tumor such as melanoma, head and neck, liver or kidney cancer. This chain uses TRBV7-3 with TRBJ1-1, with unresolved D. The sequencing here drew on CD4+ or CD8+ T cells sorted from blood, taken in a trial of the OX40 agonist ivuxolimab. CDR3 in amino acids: CASSLKPGFRAFF. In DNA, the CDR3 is TGTGCCAGCAGCTTAAAGCCGGGTTTTCGAGCTTTCTTT.